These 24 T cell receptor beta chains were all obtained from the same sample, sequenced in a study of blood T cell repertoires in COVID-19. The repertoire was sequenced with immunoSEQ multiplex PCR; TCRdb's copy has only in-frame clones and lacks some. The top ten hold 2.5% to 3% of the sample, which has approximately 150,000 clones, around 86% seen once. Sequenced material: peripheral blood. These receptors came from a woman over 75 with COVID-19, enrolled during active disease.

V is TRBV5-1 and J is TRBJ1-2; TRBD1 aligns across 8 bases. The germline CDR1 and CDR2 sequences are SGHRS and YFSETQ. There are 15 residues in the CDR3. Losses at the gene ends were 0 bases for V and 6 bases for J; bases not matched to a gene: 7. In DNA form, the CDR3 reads TGCGCCAGCAGCTTGGTTTCTCAGGGGGCAAATGGCTACACCTTC. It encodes CASSLVSQGANGYTF.

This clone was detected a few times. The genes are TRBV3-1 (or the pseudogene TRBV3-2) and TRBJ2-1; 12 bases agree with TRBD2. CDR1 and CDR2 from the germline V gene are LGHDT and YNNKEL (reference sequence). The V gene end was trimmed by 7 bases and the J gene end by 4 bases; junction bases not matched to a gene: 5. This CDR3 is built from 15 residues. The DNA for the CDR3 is TGTGCCAGCAAGGGACTAGCGGGTGGGTACAATGAGCAGTTCTTC. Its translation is CASKGLAGGYNEQFF.

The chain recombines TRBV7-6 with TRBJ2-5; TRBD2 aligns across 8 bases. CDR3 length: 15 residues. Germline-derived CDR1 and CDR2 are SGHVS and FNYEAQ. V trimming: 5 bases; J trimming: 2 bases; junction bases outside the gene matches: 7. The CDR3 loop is CASSDSGRAQETQYF. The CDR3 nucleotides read TGTGCCAGCAGCGACTCCGGGAGGGCACAAGAGACCCAGTACTTC.

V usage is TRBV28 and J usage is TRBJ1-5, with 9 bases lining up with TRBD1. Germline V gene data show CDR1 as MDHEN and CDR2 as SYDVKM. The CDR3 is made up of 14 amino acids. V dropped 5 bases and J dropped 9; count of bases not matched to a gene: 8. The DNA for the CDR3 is TGTGCCAGCAGTATAGGGACAGGGAGTGTGCCCCAGCATTTT. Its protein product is CASSIGTGSVPQHF. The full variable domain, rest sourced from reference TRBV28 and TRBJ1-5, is DVKVTQSSRYLVKRTGEKVFLECVQDMDHENMFWYRQDPGLGLRLIYFSYDVKMKEKGDIPEGYSVSREKKERFSLILESASTNQTSMYLCASSIGTGSVPQHFGDGTRLSIL.

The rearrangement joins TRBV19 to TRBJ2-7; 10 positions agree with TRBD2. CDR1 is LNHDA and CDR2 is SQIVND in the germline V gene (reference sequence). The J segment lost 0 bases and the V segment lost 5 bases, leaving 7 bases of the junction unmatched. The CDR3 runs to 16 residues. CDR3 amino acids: CASSPWTSGFSYEQYF. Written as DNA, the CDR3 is TGTGCCAGTAGTCCCTGGACTAGCGGCTTCTCCTACGAGCAGTACTTC.

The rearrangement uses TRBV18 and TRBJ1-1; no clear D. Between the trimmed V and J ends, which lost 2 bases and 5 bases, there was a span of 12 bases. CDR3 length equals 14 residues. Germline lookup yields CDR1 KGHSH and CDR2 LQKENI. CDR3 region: CASSPEATGTEAFF. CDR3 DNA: TGTGCCAGCTCACCAGAGGCGACGGGAACTGAAGCTTTCTTT.

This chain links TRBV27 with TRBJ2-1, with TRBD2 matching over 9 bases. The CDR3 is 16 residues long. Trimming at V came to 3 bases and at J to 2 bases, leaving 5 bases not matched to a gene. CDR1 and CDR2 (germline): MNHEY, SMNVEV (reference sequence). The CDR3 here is CASSFGGLAAYNEQFF. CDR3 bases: TGTGCCAGCAGTTTTGGGGGACTAGCTGCCTACAATGAGCAGTTCTTC.

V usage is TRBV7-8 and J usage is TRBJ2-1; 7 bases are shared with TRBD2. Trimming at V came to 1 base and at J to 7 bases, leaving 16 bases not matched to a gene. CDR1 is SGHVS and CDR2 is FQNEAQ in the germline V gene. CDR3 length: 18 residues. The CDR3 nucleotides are TGTGCCAGCAGCTTAGTAGCCCCTAGCGGATGGATGGGAAATGAGCAGTTCTTC. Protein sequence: CASSLVAPSGWMGNEQFF.

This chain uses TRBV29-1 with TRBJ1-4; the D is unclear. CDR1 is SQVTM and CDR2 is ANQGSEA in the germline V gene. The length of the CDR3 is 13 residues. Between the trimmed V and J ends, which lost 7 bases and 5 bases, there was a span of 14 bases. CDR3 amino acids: CSAIPGENEKLFF. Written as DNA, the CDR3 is TGCAGCGCCATTCCCGGGGAAAATGAAAAACTGTTTTTT. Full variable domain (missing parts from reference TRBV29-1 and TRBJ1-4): SAVISQKPSRDICQRGTSLTIQCQVDSQVTMMFWYRQQPGQSLTLIATANQGSEATYESGFVIDKFPISRPNLTFSTLTVSNMSPEDSSIYLCSAIPGENEKLFFGSGTQLSVL.

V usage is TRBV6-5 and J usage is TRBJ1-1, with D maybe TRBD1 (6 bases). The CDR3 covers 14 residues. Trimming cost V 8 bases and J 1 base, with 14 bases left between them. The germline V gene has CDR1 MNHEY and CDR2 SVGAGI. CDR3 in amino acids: CASRQGPSNTEAFF. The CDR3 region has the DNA TGTGCCAGCCGCCAGGGGCCATCGAACACTGAAGCTTTCTTT.

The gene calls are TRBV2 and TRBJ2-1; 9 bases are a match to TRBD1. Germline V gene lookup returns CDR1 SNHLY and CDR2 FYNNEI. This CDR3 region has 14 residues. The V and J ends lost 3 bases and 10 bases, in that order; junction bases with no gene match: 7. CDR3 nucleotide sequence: TGTGCCAGCAGTGATAGGACAGGGGCAGGCGAGCAGTTCTTC. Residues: CASSDRTGAGEQFF.

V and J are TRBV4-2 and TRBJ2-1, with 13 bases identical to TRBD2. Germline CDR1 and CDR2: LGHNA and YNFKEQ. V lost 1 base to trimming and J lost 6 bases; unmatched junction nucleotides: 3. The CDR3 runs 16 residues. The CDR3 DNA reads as TGTGCCAGCAGCCAAGGGACTAGCGGGAGTCGCAATGAGCAGTTCTTC. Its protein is CASSQGTSGSRNEQFF.

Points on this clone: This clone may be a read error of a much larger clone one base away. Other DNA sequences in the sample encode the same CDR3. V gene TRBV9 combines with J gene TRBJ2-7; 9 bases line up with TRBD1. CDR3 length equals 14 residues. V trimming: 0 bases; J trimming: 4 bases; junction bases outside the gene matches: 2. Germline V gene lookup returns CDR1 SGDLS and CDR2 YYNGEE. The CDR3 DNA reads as TGTGCCAGCAGCGTAGCGACAGGGGGTTACGAGCAGTACTTC. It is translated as CASSVATGGYEQYF.

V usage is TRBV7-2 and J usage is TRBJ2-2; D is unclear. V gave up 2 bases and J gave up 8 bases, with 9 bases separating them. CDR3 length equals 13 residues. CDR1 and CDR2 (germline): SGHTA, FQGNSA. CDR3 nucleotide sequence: TGTGCCAGCAGCTTAAGCACTATAGGGGAGCTGTTTTTT. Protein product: CASSLSTIGELFF.

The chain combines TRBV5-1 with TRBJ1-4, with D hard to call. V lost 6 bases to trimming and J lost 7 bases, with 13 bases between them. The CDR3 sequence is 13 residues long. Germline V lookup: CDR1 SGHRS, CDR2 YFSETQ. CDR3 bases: TGCGCCAGCACCCCGGGAGGTGGTGAAAAACTGTTTTTT. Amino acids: CASTPGGGEKLFF.

This chain's CDR3 is CASSYLGGNSNQPQHF. The CDR3 DNA reads TGTGCCAGCAGTTATTTAGGGGGAAATAGCAATCAGCCCCAGCATTTT. The V gene is TRBV6-6, the J gene TRBJ1-5, with D possibly being TRBD1 (6 bases). In germline, CDR1 is MNHNY, CDR2 SVGAGI (reference sequence). Trimming took 3 bases from V and 0 from J, leaving 12 bases between them. CDR3 length: 16 residues.

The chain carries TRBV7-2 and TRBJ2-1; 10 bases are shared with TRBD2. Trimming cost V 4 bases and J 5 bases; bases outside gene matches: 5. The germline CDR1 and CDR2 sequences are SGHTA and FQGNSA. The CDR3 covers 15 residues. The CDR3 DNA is TGTGCCAGCAGCTCAAGCGGGAGGGCCGACAATGAGCAGTTCTTC. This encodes CASSSSGRADNEQFF.

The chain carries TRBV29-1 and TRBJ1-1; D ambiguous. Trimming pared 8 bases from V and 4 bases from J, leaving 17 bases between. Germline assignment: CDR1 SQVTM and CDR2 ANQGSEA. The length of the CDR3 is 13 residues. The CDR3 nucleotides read TGCAGCACCGAAATAGGAGTGGGCACTGAAGCTTTCTTT. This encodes CSTEIGVGTEAFF.

CDR3 amino acids: CASKFSVGNGYTF. Here the CDR3 DNA reads TGTGCCAGTAAATTTAGCGTGGGGAATGGCTACACCTTC. The rearrangement links TRBV19 to TRBJ1-2; D is ambiguous. This CDR3 is built from 13 residues. Trimming pared 7 bases from V and 6 bases from J, leaving 15 bases between. The germline V gene encodes CDR1 LNHDA and CDR2 SQIVND (reference sequence).

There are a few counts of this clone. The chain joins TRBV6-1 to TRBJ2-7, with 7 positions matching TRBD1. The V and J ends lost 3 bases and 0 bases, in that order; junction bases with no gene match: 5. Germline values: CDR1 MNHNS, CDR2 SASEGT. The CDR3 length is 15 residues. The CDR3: CASSDRGSSSYEQYF. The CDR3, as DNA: TGTGCCAGCAGTGACAGGGGGAGTAGCTCCTACGAGCAGTACTTC.

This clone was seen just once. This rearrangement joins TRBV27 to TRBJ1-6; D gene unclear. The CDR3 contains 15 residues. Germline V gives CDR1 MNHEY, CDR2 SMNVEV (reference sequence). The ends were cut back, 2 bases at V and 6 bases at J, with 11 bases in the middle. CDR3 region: CASSLQVVRNSPLHF. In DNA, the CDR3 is TGTGCCAGCAGTTTACAGGTTGTCCGTAATTCACCCCTCCACTTT.

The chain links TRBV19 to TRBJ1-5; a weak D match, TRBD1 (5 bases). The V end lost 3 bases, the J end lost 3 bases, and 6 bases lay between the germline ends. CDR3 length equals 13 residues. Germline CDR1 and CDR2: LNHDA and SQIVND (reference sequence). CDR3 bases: TGTGCCAGTAGTATGACAGCCAATCAGCCCCAGCATTTT. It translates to CASSMTANQPQHF. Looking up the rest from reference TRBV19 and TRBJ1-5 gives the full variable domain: DGGITQSPKYLFRKEGQNVTLSCEQNLNHDAMYWYRQDPGQGLRLIYYSQIVNDFQKGDIAEGYSVSREKKESFPLTVTSAQKNPTAFYLCASSMTANQPQHFGDGTRLSIL.

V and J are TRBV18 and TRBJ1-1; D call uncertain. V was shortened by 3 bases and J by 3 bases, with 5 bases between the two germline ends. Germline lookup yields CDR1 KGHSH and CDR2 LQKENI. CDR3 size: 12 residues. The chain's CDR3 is CASSPFDTEAFF. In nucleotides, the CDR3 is TGTGCCAGCTCACCCTTTGACACTGAAGCTTTCTTT.

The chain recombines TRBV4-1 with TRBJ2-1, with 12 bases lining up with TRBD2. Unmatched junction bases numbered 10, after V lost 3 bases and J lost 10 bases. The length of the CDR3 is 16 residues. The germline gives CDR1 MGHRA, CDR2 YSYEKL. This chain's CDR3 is CASSHNSRTSGIEQFF. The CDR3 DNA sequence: TGCGCCAGCAGCCACAACTCCAGGACTAGCGGGATAGAGCAGTTCTTC.